This entry is about one TCR beta chain. The antigen is unknown. The entry originates in a study of healthy donors' naive CD4 and CD8 T cells. TCR libraries were built from about 0.55 ug of total RNA by linear amplification. A single record per CDR3 protein comes from TCRdb applying MiXCR to the reads. Among approximately 180,000 distinct CDR3 sequences listed, about 70% were seen once. CD4+CD8-CD45RO-CD45RA+ cells were naive CD4+; CD8+CD4-CD45RA+CD27bright cells were naive CD8+. Findings and caveats of the study: Negatively charged CDR3s marked CD8+ lineage; positively charged CDR3s marked CD4+ lineage. Most V and J genes were reportedly biased between naive CD4+ and CD8+ cells.

This receptor was obtained from a pool of human donors in good health; the sample pools cells from several healthy donors. The sequenced sample consisted of naive CD4+ and CD8+ T cells sorted from blood, pooled from several donors.

The CDR3 region has the DNA TGTGCCAGCCGCCTCCTCGGGGCCTATGGCTACACCTTC. Protein: CASRLLGAYGYTF. The chain employs TRBV5-6 and TRBJ1-2; a weak D match, TRBD1 (5 bases). The CDR3 consists of 13 residues. Trimming removed 7 bases from V and 4 bases from J, with 14 bases in between. Germline CDR1 SGHDT, CDR2 YYEEEE.